Shown below are 16 T cell receptor beta chains from a single sample sequenced in a study of T-cell reconstitution after alpha-beta-depleted transplantation in children. Preparation of the TCRbeta library used unique molecular identifiers. TCRdb used MiXCR to reprocess the PCR reads, holding one entry per CDR3 protein. The sample holds around 64,000 distinct CDR3 sequences, about a tenth seen once. The sample in question was PBMCs, obtained before TCRalphabeta/CD19-depleted stem cell transplant. These receptors all stem from a boy aged 10-17 years with acute myeloid leukemia, due to receive a stem cell transplant.

This clonotype was counted ten times or more. The chain has TRBV12-3 or TRBV12-4 and TRBJ1-1, with D hard to call. V was trimmed by 7 bases and J by 5 bases, leaving 11 bases between them. This CDR3 has 12 amino acids. In nucleotides, the CDR3 is TGTGCCAGCACCTCAAAAGGGACTGAAGCTTTCTTT. It codes for CASTSKGTEAFF.

This clonotype was counted many times. The rearrangement joins TRBV4-2 to TRBJ2-3, with 10 bases fitting TRBD2. This CDR3 spans 18 amino acids. The germline CDR1 and CDR2 sequences are LGHNA and YNFKEQ. Germline trimming cut 0 bases from V and 6 bases from J; bases unmatched to any gene: 12. The CDR3 reads CASSQESRSGRAEDTQYF. CDR3 coding DNA: TGTGCCAGCAGCCAAGAGAGCCGAAGCGGGAGGGCCGAGGATACGCAGTATTTT.

This clonotype was found many times. V and J are TRBV28 and TRBJ2-1; TRBD2 agrees at 8 bases. CDR3 length equals 16 residues. V was clipped by 5 bases and J by 0 bases; unmatched bases: 6. Per the germline V gene, CDR1 is MDHEN and CDR2 is SYDVKM. CDR3 loop: CASSPIAGSSYNEQFF. DNA of the CDR3: TGTGCCAGCAGTCCGATAGCGGGGAGCTCCTACAATGAGCAGTTCTTC.

This clonotype was seen at least ten times. This chain links TRBV12-3 or TRBV12-4 with TRBJ2-5; D gene uncertain. Trimming pared 5 bases from V and 4 bases from J, leaving 14 bases between. The CDR3 has 14 residues. The CDR3 region is CASSPPVGRETQYF. CDR3 nucleotides: TGTGCCAGCAGTCCACCGGTGGGCAGAGAGACCCAGTACTTC.

With regard to this clonotype: A much more abundant neighbour one base away suggests this may be a read error. Since the CDR3 does not end with the conserved phenylalanine or tryptophan, this likely comes from a read error. This chain joins TRBV6-5 and TRBJ2-1; 9 bases are shared with TRBD2. Germline CDR1 is MNHEY and CDR2 is SVGAGI. V was clipped by 0 bases and J by 6 bases; unmatched bases: 3. The CDR3 loop spans 15 amino acids. CDR3 bases: TGTGCCAGCAGTTACTCTAGCGGGAGAGCCAATGAGCAGTTCTTG. Amino acids: CASSYSSGRANEQFL.

This clonotype was recorded many times. The CDR3 DNA reads as TGTGCCAGCAGTTTTGACACAGGGGGTTATCCTGGGGAGACCCAGTACTTC. Protein: CASSFDTGGYPGETQYF. V is TRBV12-3 or TRBV12-4 and J is TRBJ2-5; the match to TRBD1 covers 8 bases. The length of the CDR3 is 17 residues. The V and J ends lost 3 bases and 5 bases, in that order; junction bases with no gene match: 14.

This clonotype was seen many times. The chain employs TRBV12-3 or TRBV12-4 and TRBJ1-2; TRBD1 is a possible D gene (6 bases). The V gene lost 3 bases and the J gene lost 4 bases, with 12 bases spanning the gap. The CDR3 covers 14 residues. CDR3 nucleotides: TGTGCCAGCAGTTTTCGGGGGGCCGGCTATGGCTACACCTTC. Protein sequence: CASSFRGAGYGYTF.

This clonotype showed up many times. The genes are TRBV20-1 and TRBJ1-5, with D hard to call. Germline-derived CDR1 and CDR2 are DFQATT and SNEGSKA (reference sequence). V was trimmed by 4 bases and J by 11 bases, leaving 12 bases between them. The CDR3 totals 11 residues. CDR3 in DNA: TGCAGTGCTATTGCCCTTGGAGCCCAGCATTTT. Protein product: CSAIALGAQHF.

This clonotype was detected ten times or more. This chain joins TRBV24-1 and TRBJ2-3, with D maybe TRBD2 (5 bases). CDR1 and CDR2 from the germline V gene are KGHDR and SFDVKD. CDR3 length equals 15 residues. V was pared by 3 bases and J by 5 bases, with 14 bases between. The CDR3 spells CATSDRRVRGDTQYF. CDR3 bases: TGTGCCACCAGTGATCGGCGGGTCCGAGGAGATACGCAGTATTTT.

Concerning this clonotype itself: The junction departs from the called germline gene at one end, perhaps through a read error. For the CDR3, the DNA is TGTGCTAGCAGCTTGGGGGGCCCACAGGGGGACCAAGAGACCCAGTACTTC. Encoded protein: CASSLGGPQGDQETQYF. V gene TRBV7-7 combines with J gene TRBJ2-5, with 8 nucleotides matching TRBD1. The CDR3 consists of 17 residues. In germline, CDR1 is SSHAT, CDR2 FNYEAQ (reference sequence).

At least ten counts were recorded for this clonotype. The chain recombines TRBV7-9 with TRBJ1-5; TRBD1 might be the D (6 bases). The CDR3 spans 17 residues. Trimming took off 4 bases at V and 4 bases at J, with 20 bases between the two ends. In germline, CDR1 is SEHNR, CDR2 FQNEAQ (reference sequence). CDR3 sequence (DNA): TGTGCCAGCAGCTCAGTAAGCAGGGGAATAAGGAATCAGCCCCAGCATTTT. Translation: CASSSVSRGIRNQPQHF.

This clonotype was recorded many times. The chain employs TRBV15 and TRBJ2-5; D not resolved. This CDR3 contains 12 residues. Trimming removed 8 bases from V and 2 bases from J, with 9 bases in between. Germline V gene sequence: CDR1 LNHNV, CDR2 YYDKDF (reference sequence). CDR3 residues: CATAAVQETQYF. CDR3 bases: TGTGCCACCGCGGCGGTTCAAGAGACCCAGTACTTC.

This clonotype has a count of ten or more. The V call is TRBV15, the J call TRBJ2-4; 9 bases match TRBD2. After removal of 1 base from V and 10 bases from J, the junction contained 8 bases not matched to a gene. The CDR3 length is 15 residues. CDR1 LNHNV and CDR2 YYDKDF come from the germline V gene (reference sequence). CDR3 sequence reads: CATSRGGGGLTIQYF. Here the CDR3 DNA reads TGTGCCACCAGCAGAGGCGGGGGGGGGCTGACAATTCAGTACTTC.

This clonotype has at least ten counts. J is TRBJ2-7 and V is TRBV6-4; 8 positions agree with TRBD2. V lost 5 bases, J lost 4 bases, and 22 bases stayed unmatched. CDR3 length: 19 residues. Germline loops: CDR1 MRHNA, CDR2 SNTAGT. In DNA form, the CDR3 reads TGTGCCAGCAGTACGGCTCCGGGACTAGGGCTGCCGGGGGCGTACGAGCAGTACTTC. This translates into CASSTAPGLGLPGAYEQYF.

This clonotype was seen at least ten times. The J gene is TRBJ1-1, the V gene TRBV27; D gene ambiguous. V was trimmed by 4 bases and J by 1 base, leaving 4 bases between them. The germline V gene encodes CDR1 MNHEY and CDR2 SMNVEV (reference sequence). The CDR3 runs to 12 residues. The CDR3 is CASSSPNTEAFF. The DNA of the CDR3 is TGTGCCAGCAGTTCCCCGAACACTGAAGCTTTCTTT.

The rearrangement joins TRBV11-2 to TRBJ2-1; 9 bases agree with TRBD2. The CDR3 runs 15 residues. The V segment lost 0 bases and the J segment 4 bases; nucleotides outside the gene matches: 1. From germline, CDR1 is SGHAT and CDR2 FQNNGV. CDR3 residues: CASSLEAGGYNEQFF. The CDR3 nucleotides read TGTGCCAGCAGCTTAGAAGCGGGGGGTTACAATGAGCAGTTCTTC.